The clone carrying this TCR beta chain has a handful of counts. Germline CDR1 reads MNHNY; CDR2 reads SVGAGI (reference sequence). This CDR3 comprises 14 residues. Trimming took 6 bases from V and 0 from J, leaving 9 bases between them. This sample was taken from a study of blood T cell repertoires in COVID-19. Sequencing was performed with immunoSEQ multiplex PCR; in TCRdb, only in-frame clones are kept and a portion is missing. The sample has over 250,000 clones, 75% to 90% seen once; the top ten hold about a tenth. This chain uses TRBV6-6 with TRBJ1-3; the D gene is possibly TRBD1 (5 bases). This TCR was recovered from a woman aged 65 to 85 with COVID-19, enrolled during active disease. Sequencing was carried out using peripheral blood. Written as DNA, the CDR3 is TGTGCCAGCAGCGGAGGGGTCTCTGGAAACACCATATATTTT. Its protein is CASSGGVSGNTIYF.